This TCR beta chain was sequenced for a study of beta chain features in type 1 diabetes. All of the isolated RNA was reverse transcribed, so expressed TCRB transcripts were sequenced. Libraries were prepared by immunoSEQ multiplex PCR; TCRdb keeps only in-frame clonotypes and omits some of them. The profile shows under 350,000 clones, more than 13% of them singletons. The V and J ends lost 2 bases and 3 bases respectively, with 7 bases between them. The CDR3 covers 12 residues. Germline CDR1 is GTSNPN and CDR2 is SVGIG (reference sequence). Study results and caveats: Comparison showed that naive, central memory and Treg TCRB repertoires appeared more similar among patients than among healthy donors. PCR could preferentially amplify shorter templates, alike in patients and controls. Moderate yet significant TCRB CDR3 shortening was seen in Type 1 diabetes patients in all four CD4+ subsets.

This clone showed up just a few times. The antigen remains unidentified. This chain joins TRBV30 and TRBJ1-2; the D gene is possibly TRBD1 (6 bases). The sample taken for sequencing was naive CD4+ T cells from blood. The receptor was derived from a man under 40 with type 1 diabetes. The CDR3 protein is CAWSRTDYGYTF. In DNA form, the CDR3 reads TGTGCCTGGAGTAGGACAGACTATGGCTACACCTTC. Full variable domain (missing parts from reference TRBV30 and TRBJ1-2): SQTIHQWPATLVQPVGSPLSLECTVEGTSNPNLYWYRQAAGRGLQLLFYSVGIGQISSEVPQNLSASRPQDRQFILSSKKLLLSDSGFYLCAWSRTDYGYTFGSGTRLTVV.